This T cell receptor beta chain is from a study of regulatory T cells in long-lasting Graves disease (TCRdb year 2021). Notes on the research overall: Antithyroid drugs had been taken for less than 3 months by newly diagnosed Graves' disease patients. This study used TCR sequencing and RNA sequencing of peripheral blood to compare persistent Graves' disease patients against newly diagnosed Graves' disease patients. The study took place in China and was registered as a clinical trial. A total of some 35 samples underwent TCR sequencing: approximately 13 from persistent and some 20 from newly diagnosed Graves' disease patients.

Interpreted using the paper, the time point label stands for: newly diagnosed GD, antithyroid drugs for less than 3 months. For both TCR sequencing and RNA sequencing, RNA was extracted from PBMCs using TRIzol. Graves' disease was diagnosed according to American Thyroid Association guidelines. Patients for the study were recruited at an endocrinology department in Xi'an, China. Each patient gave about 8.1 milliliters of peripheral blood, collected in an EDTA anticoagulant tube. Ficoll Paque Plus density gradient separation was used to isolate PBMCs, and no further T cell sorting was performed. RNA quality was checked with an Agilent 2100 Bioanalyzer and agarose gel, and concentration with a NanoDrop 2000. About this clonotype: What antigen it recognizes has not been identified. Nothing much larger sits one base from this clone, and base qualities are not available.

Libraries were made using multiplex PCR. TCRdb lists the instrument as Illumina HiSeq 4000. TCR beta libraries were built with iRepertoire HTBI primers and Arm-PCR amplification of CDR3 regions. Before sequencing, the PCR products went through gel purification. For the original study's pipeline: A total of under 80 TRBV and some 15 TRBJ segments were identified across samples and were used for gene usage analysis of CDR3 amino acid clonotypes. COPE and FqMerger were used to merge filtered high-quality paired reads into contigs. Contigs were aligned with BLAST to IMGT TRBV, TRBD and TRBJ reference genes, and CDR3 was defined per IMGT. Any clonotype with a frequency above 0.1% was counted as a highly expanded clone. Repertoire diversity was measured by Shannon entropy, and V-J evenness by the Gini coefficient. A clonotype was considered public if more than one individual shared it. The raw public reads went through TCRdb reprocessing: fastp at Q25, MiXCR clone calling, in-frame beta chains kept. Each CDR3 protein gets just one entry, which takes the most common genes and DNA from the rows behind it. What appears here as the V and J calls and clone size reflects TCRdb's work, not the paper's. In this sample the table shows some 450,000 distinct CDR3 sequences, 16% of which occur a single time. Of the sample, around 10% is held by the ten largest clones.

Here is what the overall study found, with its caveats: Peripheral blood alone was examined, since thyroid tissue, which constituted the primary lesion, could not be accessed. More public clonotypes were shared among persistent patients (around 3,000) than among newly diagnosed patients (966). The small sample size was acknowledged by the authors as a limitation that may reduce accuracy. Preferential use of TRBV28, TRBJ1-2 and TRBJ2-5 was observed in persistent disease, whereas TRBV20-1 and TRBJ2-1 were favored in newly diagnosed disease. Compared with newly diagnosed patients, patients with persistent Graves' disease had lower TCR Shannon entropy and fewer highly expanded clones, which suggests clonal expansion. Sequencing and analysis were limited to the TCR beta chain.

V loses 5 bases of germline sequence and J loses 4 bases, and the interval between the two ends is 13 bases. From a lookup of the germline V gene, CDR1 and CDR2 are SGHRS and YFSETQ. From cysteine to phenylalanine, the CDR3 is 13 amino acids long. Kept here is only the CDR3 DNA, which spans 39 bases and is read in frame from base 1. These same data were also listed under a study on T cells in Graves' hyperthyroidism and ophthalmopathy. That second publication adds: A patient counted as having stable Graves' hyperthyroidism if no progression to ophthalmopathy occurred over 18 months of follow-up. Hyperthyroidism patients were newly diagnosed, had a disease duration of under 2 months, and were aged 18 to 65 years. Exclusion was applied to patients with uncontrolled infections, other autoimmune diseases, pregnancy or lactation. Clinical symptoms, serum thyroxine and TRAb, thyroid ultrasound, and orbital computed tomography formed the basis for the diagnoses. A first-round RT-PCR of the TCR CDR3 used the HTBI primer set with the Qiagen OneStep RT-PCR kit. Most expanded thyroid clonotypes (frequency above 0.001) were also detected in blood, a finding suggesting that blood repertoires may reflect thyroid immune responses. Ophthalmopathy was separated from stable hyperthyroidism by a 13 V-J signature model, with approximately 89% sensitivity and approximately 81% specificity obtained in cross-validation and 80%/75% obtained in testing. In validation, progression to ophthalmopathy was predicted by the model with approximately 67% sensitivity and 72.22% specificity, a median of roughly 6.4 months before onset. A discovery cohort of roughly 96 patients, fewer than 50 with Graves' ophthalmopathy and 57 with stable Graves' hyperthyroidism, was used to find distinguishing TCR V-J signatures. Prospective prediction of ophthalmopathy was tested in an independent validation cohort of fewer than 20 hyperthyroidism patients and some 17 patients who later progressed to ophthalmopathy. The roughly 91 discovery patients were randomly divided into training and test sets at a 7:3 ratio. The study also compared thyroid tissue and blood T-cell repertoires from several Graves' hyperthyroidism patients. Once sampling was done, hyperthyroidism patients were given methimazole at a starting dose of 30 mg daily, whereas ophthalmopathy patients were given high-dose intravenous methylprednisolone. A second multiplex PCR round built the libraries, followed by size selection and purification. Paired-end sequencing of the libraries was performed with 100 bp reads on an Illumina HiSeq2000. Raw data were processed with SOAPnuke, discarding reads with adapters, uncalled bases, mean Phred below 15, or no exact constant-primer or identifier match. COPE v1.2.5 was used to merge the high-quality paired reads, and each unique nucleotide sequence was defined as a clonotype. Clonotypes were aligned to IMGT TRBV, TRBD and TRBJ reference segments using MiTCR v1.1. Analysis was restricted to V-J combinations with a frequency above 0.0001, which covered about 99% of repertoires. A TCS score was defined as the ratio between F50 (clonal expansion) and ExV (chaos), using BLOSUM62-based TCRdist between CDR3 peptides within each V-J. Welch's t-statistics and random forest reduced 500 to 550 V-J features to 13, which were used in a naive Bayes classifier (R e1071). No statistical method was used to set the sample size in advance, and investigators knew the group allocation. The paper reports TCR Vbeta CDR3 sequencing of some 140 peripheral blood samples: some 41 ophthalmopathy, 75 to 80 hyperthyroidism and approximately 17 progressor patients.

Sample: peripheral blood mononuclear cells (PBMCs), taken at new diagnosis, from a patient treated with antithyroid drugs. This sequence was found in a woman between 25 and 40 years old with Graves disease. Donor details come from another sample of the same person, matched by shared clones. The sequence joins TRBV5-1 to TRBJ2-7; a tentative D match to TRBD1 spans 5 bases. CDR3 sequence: CASRGDRIYEQYF. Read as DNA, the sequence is TGCGCCAGCAGAGGAGACAGAATTTACGAGCAGTACTTC.